The sequence of this TCR beta chain was determined in a study of blood T cell repertoires in COVID-19. Overall study: The analysed material was cDNA or gDNA that came from T cells, B-cell-depleted T cells, or PBMCs.

The J segment lost 4 bases and the V segment lost 7 bases, leaving 13 bases of the junction unmatched. The germline V gene has CDR1 MDHEN and CDR2 SYDVKM. The CDR3 consists of 15 residues. In the authors' methods: Reference gene primer amplification gave estimated nucleated cell counts. Libraries were prepared by immunoSEQ multiplex PCR; TCRdb keeps only in-frame clonotypes and omits some of them. The V and J calls and clone size are taken from that table; D and trimming were inferred from the DNA. Here the sample spans about 120,000 clones, roughly 87% being singletons. The chain joins TRBV28 to TRBJ2-7; 7 nucleotides agree with TRBD1. The sequence was collected from a human donor in a cohort sampled during active COVID-19. Sequencing was performed on peripheral blood. The CDR3 reads CASTKGPGQLYEQYF. CDR3 DNA: TGTGCCAGCACGAAAGGACCGGGACAGTTGTACGAGCAGTACTTC.